This T cell receptor (beta chain) was recorded in a study of chemoradiotherapy in HPV16-positive cancers. V was clipped by 5 bases and J by 7 bases, with 18 bases between them. Per the germline V gene, CDR1 is SGHVS and CDR2 is FQNEAQ. CDR3 size: 16 residues. This clone was found once. TCRdb's copy holds only in-frame clones and misses some; the assay was immunoSEQ multiplex PCR. This table holds 53,000 or so clones, over 85% found once. The TCR was taken from a human donor with HPV-associated anogenital cancer. The sequenced sample was blood, obtained from a patient who underwent chemoradiotherapy. The chain recombines TRBV7-8 with TRBJ1-6; weak D call: TRBD1 (6 bases). In DNA, the CDR3 is TGTGCCAGCAGCCCGCGGGACGGCAGGGGCAATTCACCCCTCCACTTT. Encoded protein: CASSPRDGRGNSPLHF.